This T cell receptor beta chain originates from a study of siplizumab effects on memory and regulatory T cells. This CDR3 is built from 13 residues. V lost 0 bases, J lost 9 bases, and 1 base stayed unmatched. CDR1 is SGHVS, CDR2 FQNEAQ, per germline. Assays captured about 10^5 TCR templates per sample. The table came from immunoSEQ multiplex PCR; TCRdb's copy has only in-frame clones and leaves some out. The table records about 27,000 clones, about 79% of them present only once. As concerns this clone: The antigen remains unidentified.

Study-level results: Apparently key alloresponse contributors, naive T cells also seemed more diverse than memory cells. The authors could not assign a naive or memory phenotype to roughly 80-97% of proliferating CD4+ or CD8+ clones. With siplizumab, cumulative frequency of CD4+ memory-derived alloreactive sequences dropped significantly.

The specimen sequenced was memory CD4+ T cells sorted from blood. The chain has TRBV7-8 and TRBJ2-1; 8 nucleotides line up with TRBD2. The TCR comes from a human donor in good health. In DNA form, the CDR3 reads TGTGCCAGCAGCTTAGCAGCGGGAGTTGAGCAGTTCTTC. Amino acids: CASSLAAGVEQFF.